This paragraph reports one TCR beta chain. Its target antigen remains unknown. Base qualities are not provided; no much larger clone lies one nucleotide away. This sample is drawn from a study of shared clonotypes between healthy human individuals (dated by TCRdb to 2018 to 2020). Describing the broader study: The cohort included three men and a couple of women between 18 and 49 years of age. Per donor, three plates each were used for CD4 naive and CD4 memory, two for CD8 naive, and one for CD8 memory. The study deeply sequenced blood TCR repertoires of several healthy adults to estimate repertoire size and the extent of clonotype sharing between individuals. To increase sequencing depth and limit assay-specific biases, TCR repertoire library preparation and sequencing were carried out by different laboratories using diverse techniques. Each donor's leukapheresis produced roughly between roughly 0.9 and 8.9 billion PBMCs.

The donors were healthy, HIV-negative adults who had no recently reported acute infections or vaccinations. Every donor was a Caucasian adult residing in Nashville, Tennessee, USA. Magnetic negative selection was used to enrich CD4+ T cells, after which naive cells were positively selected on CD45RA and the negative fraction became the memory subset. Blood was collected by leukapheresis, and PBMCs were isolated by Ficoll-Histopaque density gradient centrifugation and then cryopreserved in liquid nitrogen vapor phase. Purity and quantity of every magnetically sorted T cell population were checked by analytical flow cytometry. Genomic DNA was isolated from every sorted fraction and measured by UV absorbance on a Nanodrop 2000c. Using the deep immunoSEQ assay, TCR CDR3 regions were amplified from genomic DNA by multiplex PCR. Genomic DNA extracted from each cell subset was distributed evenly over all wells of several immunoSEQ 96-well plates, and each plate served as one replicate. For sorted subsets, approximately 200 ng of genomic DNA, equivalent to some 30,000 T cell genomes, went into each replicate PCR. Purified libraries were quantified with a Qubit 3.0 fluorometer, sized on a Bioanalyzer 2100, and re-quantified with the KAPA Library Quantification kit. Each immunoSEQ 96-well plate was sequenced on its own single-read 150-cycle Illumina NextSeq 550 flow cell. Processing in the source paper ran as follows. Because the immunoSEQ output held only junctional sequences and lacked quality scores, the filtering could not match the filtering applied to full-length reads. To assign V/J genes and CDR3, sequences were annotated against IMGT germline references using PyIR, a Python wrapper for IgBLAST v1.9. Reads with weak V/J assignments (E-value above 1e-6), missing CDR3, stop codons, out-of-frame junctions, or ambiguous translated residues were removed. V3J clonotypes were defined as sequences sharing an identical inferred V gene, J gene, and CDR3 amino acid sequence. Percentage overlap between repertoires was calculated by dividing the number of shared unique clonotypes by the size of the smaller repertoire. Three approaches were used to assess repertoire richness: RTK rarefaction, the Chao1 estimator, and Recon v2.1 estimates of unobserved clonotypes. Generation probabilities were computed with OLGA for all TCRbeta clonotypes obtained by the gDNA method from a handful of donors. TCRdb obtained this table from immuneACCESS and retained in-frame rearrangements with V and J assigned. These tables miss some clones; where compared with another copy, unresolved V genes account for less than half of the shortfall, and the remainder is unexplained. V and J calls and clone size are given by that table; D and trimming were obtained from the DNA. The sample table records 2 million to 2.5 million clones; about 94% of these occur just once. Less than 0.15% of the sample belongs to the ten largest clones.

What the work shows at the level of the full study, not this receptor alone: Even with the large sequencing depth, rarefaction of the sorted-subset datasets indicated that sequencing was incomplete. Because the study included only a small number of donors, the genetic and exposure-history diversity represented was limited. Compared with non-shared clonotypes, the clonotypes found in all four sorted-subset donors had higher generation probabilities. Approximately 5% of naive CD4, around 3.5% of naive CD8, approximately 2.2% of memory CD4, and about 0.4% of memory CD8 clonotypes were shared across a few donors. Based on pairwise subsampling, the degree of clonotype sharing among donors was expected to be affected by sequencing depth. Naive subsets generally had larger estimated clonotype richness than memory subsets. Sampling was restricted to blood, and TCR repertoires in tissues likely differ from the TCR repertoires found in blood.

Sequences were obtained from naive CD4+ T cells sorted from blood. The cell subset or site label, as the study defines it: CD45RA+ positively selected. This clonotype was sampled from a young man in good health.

In nucleotides, the sequence is TGCGCCAGCAGCTTTGGACGCGGGGACCCCGAAAAACTGTTTTTT. Its amino acids are CASSFGRGDPEKLFF. The chain is made from TRBV5-1 and TRBJ1-4; a tentative D call is TRBD1 (5 bases match). The CDR3, cysteine through phenylalanine, is 15 amino acids long. Of the read, only the CDR3 DNA is kept; its 45 bases are in frame from base 1. CDR1 and CDR2 are drawn from the germline V gene: SGHRS, YFSETQ. V lost 2 bases and J lost 8 bases; the stretch between them is 16 bases long. Where the CDR3 stops, the reference TRBV5-1 and TRBJ1-4 genes take over; the full variable domain is KAGVTQTPRYLIKTRGQQVTLSCSPISGHRSVSWYQQTPGQGLQFLFEYFSETQRNKGNFPGRFSGRQFSNSRSEMNVSTLELGDSALYLCASSFGRGDPEKLFFGSGTQLSVL.